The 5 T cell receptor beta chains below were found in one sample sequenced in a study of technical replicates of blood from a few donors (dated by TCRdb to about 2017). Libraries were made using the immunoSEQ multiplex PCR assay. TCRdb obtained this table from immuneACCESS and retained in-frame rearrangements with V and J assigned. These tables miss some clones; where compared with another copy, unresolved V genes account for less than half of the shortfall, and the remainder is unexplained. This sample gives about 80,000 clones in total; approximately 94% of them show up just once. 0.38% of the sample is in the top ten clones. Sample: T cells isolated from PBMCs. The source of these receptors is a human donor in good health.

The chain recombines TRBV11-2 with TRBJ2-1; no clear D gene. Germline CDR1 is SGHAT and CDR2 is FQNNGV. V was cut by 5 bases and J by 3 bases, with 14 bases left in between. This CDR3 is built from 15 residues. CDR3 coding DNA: TGTGCCAGCAGCCGGCAAGGCGGAAACTACAATGAGCAGTTCTTC. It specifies CASSRQGGNYNEQFF.

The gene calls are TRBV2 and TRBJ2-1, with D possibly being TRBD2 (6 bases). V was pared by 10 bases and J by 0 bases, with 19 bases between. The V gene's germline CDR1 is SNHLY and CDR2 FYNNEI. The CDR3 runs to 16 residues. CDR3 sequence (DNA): TGTGCCACCCTTCGGATAACGGGACTCTCCTACAATGAGCAGTTCTTC. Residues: CATLRITGLSYNEQFF. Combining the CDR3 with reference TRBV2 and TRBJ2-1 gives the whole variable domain EPEVTQTPSHQVTQMGQEVILRCVPISNHLYFYWYRQILGQKVEFLVSFYNNEISEKSEIFDDQFSVERPDGSNFTLKIRSTKLEDSAMYFCATLRITGLSYNEQFFGPGTRLTVL.

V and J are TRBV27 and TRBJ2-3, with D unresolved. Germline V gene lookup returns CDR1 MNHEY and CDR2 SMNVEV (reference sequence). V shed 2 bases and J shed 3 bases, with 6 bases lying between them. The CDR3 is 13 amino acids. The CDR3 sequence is CASSLAGTDTQYF. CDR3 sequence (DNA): TGTGCCAGCAGTTTAGCCGGGACAGATACGCAGTATTTT.

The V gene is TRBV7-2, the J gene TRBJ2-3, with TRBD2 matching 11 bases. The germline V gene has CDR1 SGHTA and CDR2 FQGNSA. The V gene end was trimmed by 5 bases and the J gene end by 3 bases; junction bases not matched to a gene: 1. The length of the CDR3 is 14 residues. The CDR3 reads CASSRTSGTDTQYF. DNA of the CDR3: TGTGCCAGCAGCCGGACTAGCGGGACAGATACGCAGTATTTT. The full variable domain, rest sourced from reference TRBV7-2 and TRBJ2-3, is GAGVSQSPSNKVTEKGKDVELRCDPISGHTALYWYRQSLGQGLEFLIYFQGNSAPDKSGLPSDRFSAERTGGSVSTLTIQRTQQEDSAVYLCASSRTSGTDTQYFGPGTRLTVL.

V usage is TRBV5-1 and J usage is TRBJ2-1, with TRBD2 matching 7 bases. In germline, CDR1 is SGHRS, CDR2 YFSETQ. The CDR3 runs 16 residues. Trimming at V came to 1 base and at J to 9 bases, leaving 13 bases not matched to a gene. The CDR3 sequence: CASSLNPAGEIGEQFF. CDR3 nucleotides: TGCGCCAGCAGCTTGAATCCGGCGGGAGAGATCGGTGAGCAGTTCTTC. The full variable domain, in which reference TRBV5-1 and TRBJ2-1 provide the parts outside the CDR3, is KAGVTQTPRYLIKTRGQQVTLSCSPISGHRSVSWYQQTPGQGLQFLFEYFSETQRNKGNFPGRFSGRQFSNSRSEMNVSTLELGDSALYLCASSLNPAGEIGEQFFGPGTRLTVL.